The 24 T cell receptor beta chains reported below all come from one sample, sequenced in a study of cytomegalovirus exposure and HLA in healthy donors (dated by TCRdb to 2017 to 2019). Library prep was done by the immunoSEQ multiplex PCR assay. For the multiplex PCR, a mixture combining 60 forward primers for TCR Vbeta segments and 13 reverse primers for TCR Jbeta segments was used. The source is immuneACCESS, and TCRdb retained only in-frame sequences with V and J called. Part of the clones is not carried over; for the studies checked, unresolved V genes explain less than half of this, and the remainder is unexplained. The sample table contains about 150,000 clones; only one count was recorded for 65% to 80% of them. Of the sample, approximately 6.8% is held by the ten largest clones. The sequenced sample consisted of PBMCs. These TCRs come from a man aged 30-40 years in good health and CMV-seronegative.

This clone is a singleton in its sample. The chain recombines TRBV2 with TRBJ2-7; tentatively, D is TRBD2 (5 bases). Germline V CDR1 and CDR2: SNHLY, FYNNEI. The V gene lost 3 bases and the J gene lost 3 bases, with 12 bases spanning the gap. This CDR3 region has 14 residues. The CDR3 nucleotides read TGTGCCAGCAGTGAGGGGAGCGTCTACTACGAGCAGTACTTC. The encoded protein is CASSEGSVYYEQYF.

V usage is TRBV28 and J usage is TRBJ1-5, with D uncertain. Germline CDR1 reads MDHEN; CDR2 reads SYDVKM. V was pared by 3 bases and J by 8 bases, with 11 bases between. This CDR3 contains 13 residues. CDR3 loop: CASSFGRIKPQHF. Here the CDR3 DNA reads TGTGCCAGCAGTTTCGGCAGGATTAAGCCCCAGCATTTT.

This sequence joins TRBV27 and TRBJ1-2, with a possible D match to TRBD1 (6 bases). Trimming removed 7 bases at V and 3 bases at J, with 21 bases between. Germline-derived CDR1 and CDR2 are MNHEY and SMNVEV (reference sequence). CDR3 length: 16 amino acids. The CDR3 DNA sequence: TGTGCCAGCAAACTAAACACAGGGAGAGGTTACTATGGCTACACCTTC. This translates into CASKLNTGRGYYGYTF.

The chain uses TRBV6-1 and TRBJ2-7, with D tentatively TRBD1 (6 bases). Trimming took off 2 bases at V and 0 bases at J, with 11 bases between the two ends. Germline V gene sequence: CDR1 MNHNS, CDR2 SASEGT. This CDR3 has 15 residues. CDR3 residues: CASSEWDTSSYEQYF. CDR3 nucleotide sequence: TGTGCCAGCAGTGAATGGGACACGAGCTCCTACGAGCAGTACTTC.

This chain connects TRBV27 to TRBJ2-2, with D unclear. With 6 bases removed from V and 3 bases from J, the gap between germline ends came to 11 bases. The germline CDR1 and CDR2 sequences are MNHEY and SMNVEV (reference sequence). This CDR3 has 14 residues. The CDR3 sequence is CASRGTPDTGELFF. In DNA, the CDR3 is TGTGCCAGCAGGGGCACTCCTGACACCGGGGAGCTGTTTTTT.

The chain is built from TRBV11-2 and TRBJ2-7; TRBD2 matches at 7 bases. The CDR3 is 14 residues long. V shed 5 bases and J 9 bases; nucleotides not matched to a gene: 13. Germline values: CDR1 SGHAT, CDR2 FQNNGV. CDR3 sequence (DNA): TGTGCCAGCAGCCCCAGCGGGAACCGGGTTGGGCAGTACTTC. This sequence encodes CASSPSGNRVGQYF. The full variable domain, completed using reference TRBV11-2 and TRBJ2-7, is EAGVAQSPRYKIIEKRQSVAFWCNPISGHATLYWYQQILGQGPKLLIQFQNNGVVDDSQLPKDRFSAERLKGVDSTLKIQPAKLEDSAVYLCASSPSGNRVGQYFGPGTRLTVT.

This rearrangement joins TRBV4-1 to TRBJ2-7; TRBD1 agrees at 7 bases. The CDR3 spans 15 residues. The V gene end was trimmed by 1 base and the J gene end by 6 bases; junction bases not matched to a gene: 9. CDR1 MGHRA and CDR2 YSYEKL come from the germline V gene. The CDR3 DNA follows: TGCGCCAGCAGCCAAGGTCCGGGACAGAATGTCGAGCAGTACTTC. It translates to CASSQGPGQNVEQYF.

The J gene is TRBJ2-7, the V gene TRBV30, with TRBD1 as a possible D gene (5 bases). The ends were cut back, 3 bases at V and 1 base at J, with 7 bases in the middle. This CDR3 is built from 12 residues. Germline CDR1 is GTSNPN and CDR2 is SVGIG (reference sequence). In DNA, the CDR3 is TGTGCCTGGAGCAGGGAATCCTACGAGCAGTACTTC. This gives the protein CAWSRESYEQYF. The full variable domain, its missing parts supplied by reference TRBV30 and TRBJ2-7, is SQTIHQWPATLVQPVGSPLSLECTVEGTSNPNLYWYRQAAGRGLQLLFYSVGIGQISSEVPQNLSASRPQDRQFILSSKKLLLSDSGFYLCAWSRESYEQYFGPGTRLTVT.

This chain links TRBV6-6 with TRBJ1-2; D might be TRBD1 (5 bases). This CDR3 has 15 amino acids. With 2 bases removed from V and 3 bases from J, the gap between germline ends came to 13 bases. Germline CDR1 MNHNY, CDR2 SVGAGI (reference sequence). DNA of the CDR3: TGTGCCAGCAGTTACGGGGGGGGAAACGACTATGGCTACACCTTC. Its protein is CASSYGGGNDYGYTF.

The chain employs TRBV28 and TRBJ1-2, with D possibly matching TRBD1 (5 bases). Germline V gene lookup returns CDR1 MDHEN and CDR2 SYDVKM. CDR3 length: 12 residues. Trimming pared 7 bases from V and 7 bases from J, leaving 13 bases between. The CDR3 loop reads CASTRRQSGYTF. The DNA for the CDR3 is TGTGCCAGCACTCGTCGACAGTCTGGCTACACCTTC.

The V gene is TRBV2, the J gene TRBJ2-7; a weak D match, TRBD2 (6 bases). This CDR3 is built from 12 residues. CDR1 and CDR2 (germline): SNHLY, FYNNEI. The V and J ends lost 3 bases and 3 bases respectively, with 6 bases between them. The CDR3 here is CASSDGGYEQYF. Here the CDR3 DNA reads TGTGCCAGCAGTGACGGGGGCTACGAGCAGTACTTC.

V usage is TRBV13 and J usage is TRBJ2-5; 7 bases match TRBD1. Germline V gene lookup returns CDR1 PRHDT and CDR2 FYEKMQ (reference sequence). CDR3 length equals 15 residues. Trimming at V came to 5 bases and at J to 5 bases, leaving 11 bases not matched to a gene. CDR3 coding DNA: TGTGCCAGCAGCGATAGTACAGGGGAGAGGGAGACCCAGTACTTC. It codes for CASSDSTGERETQYF. The full variable domain, in which reference TRBV13 and TRBJ2-5 provide the parts outside the CDR3, is AAGVIQSPRHLIKEKRETATLKCYPIPRHDTVYWYQQGPGQDPQFLISFYEKMQSDKGSIPDRFSAQQFSDYHSELNMSSLELGDSALYFCASSDSTGERETQYFGPGTRLLVL.

This clone came up a few times. A far more abundant clone sits one base away, making this likely a read error. The chain is built from TRBV7-9 and TRBJ2-7; no clear D. The germline CDR1 and CDR2 sequences are SEHNR and FQNEAQ (reference sequence). The CDR3 is made up of 15 amino acids. CDR3 protein: CSSSLGSASSYEQYF. For the CDR3, the DNA is TGTTCCAGCAGCTTAGGATCAGCGAGCTCCTACGAGCAGTACTTC.

This rearrangement joins TRBV2 to TRBJ1-5; possibly TRBD1 for D (5 bases). The V and J ends lost 4 bases and 0 bases respectively, with 19 bases between them. The CDR3 is made up of 18 amino acids. CDR1 and CDR2 (germline): SNHLY, FYNNEI. The CDR3, as DNA: TGTGCCAGCAGTGTAGACAGCTTACCGGCTAATAGCAATCAGCCCCAGCATTTT. It encodes CASSVDSLPANSNQPQHF.

The chain couples TRBV28 to TRBJ1-1; a weak D match, TRBD1 (6 bases). Germline CDR1 is MDHEN and CDR2 is SYDVKM. V was shortened by 9 bases and J by 10 bases, with 18 bases between the two germline ends. The CDR3 has 12 residues. CDR3 protein: CASRQEEAGAFF. The DNA for the CDR3 is TGTGCCAGTCGACAGGAGGAAGCTGGAGCTTTCTTT.

V and J are TRBV5-4 and TRBJ1-1; D gene uncertain. With 1 base removed from V and 0 bases from J, the gap between germline ends came to 7 bases. This CDR3 is built from 14 residues. CDR1 is SGHNT and CDR2 is YYREEE in the germline V gene (reference sequence). The CDR3: CASSLTVMNTEAFF. The CDR3, as DNA: TGTGCCAGCAGCTTGACGGTCATGAACACTGAAGCTTTCTTT.

This clone was seen more than once but under ten times. The J gene is TRBJ2-7, the V gene TRBV6-1, with D possibly matching TRBD2 (6 bases). Trimming removed 7 bases at V and 3 bases at J, with 19 bases between. Germline V gene sequence: CDR1 MNHNS, CDR2 SASEGT. The CDR3 has 15 residues. CDR3 DNA: TGTGCCAGCACCGAAGAACTAGCAGGACACTACGAGCAGTACTTC. Its translation is CASTEELAGHYEQYF.

This clone was found once. The chain is built from TRBV28 and TRBJ1-4, with D possibly TRBD1 on 6 matching bases. Per germline, CDR1 MDHEN and CDR2 SYDVKM. The V end lost 5 bases, the J end lost 6 bases, and 16 bases lay between the germline ends. The CDR3 covers 15 residues. CDR3 sequence: CASSPRTAWDEKLFF. CDR3 DNA sequence: TGTGCCAGCAGTCCTCGGACAGCCTGGGATGAAAAACTGTTTTTT.

V gene TRBV7-2 combines with J gene TRBJ2-5, with D possibly TRBD1 on 6 matching bases. Trimming pared 5 bases from V and 4 bases from J, leaving 11 bases between. CDR3 length: 13 residues. The germline V gene encodes CDR1 SGHTA and CDR2 FQGNSA. The chain's CDR3 is CASSPLGGETQYF. As DNA, the CDR3 is TGTGCCAGCAGCCCACTAGGGGGAGAGACCCAGTACTTC.

The rearrangement joins TRBV14 to TRBJ2-1, with D tentatively TRBD2 (7 bases). This CDR3 spans 13 amino acids. Looked up from germline, CDR1 is SGHDN and CDR2 is FVKESK. The ends were cut back, 0 bases at V and 9 bases at J, with 9 bases in the middle. The CDR3 DNA reads as TGTGCCAGCAGCCAAGATAGGGGGGGTGAGCAGTTCTTC. This encodes CASSQDRGGEQFF.

This clone was detected a few times. CDR3 loop: CASSQSYRGSYGYTF. CDR3 coding DNA: TGTGCCAGCAGCCAATCCTACAGGGGGTCCTATGGCTACACCTTC. J is TRBJ1-2 and V is TRBV16; 8 positions match TRBD1. V gave up 0 bases and J gave up 4 bases; unmatched junction bases: 4. Germline-derived CDR1 and CDR2 are KGHSY and FQNENV. This CDR3 has 15 amino acids.

The chain is built from TRBV29-1 and TRBJ1-5; 7 nucleotides line up with TRBD1. Trimming at V came to 4 bases and at J to 6 bases, leaving 6 bases not matched to a gene. Germline V lookup: CDR1 SQVTM, CDR2 ANQGSEA. The CDR3 is made up of 13 amino acids. DNA for the CDR3: TGCAGCGTTGCGGCAGGGGGAGGTCAGCCCCAGCATTTT. Amino acid sequence: CSVAAGGGQPQHF.

This chain joins TRBV28 and TRBJ1-6, with 7 bases fitting TRBD1. Losses at the gene ends were 3 bases for V and 2 bases for J; bases not matched to a gene: 1. The length of the CDR3 is 15 residues. Germline-derived CDR1 and CDR2 are MDHEN and SYDVKM. CDR3 DNA: TGTGCCAGCAGTTTCGGGACAGCCTATAATTCACCCCTCCACTTT. Protein product: CASSFGTAYNSPLHF.

Regarding this clone: Mismatch with germline at one junction end may stem from a read error. The rearrangement uses TRBV5-1 and TRBJ2-7; 10 nucleotides agree with TRBD2. The germline V gene encodes CDR1 SGHRS and CDR2 YFSETQ. The CDR3 runs to 17 residues. CDR3 sequence (DNA): TGCGCCAGCAGCTTGGTCGAAGCGGGAGGGCCCTCCCACGAGCAGTACTTC. It is translated as CASSLVEAGGPSHEQYF.